The clone carrying this T cell receptor (beta chain) was seen only once. Clones were read by immunoSEQ multiplex PCR, and TCRdb kept only the in-frame ones, dropping some. This sample has about 130,000 clones, with less than 97% found just once. The germline V gene has CDR1 MDHEN and CDR2 SYDVKM. Trimming removed 3 bases at V and 5 bases at J, with 14 bases between. The CDR3 runs 15 residues. The data were obtained in a study of T cell changes during pregnancy in multiple sclerosis. The source is a female donor with multiple sclerosis, enrolled in a pregnancy study. Sample: peripheral blood, taken after pregnancy. This sequence joins TRBV28 and TRBJ1-3; D is possibly TRBD1 (6 bases). Here the CDR3 reads CASSFRGSSRNTIYF. CDR3 nucleotide sequence: TGTGCCAGCAGTTTCAGGGGCTCTAGTAGAAACACCATATATTTT.